The rows below give T cell receptor beta chains drawn from one sample of a study of blood T cell repertoires in COVID-19. The method was immunoSEQ multiplex PCR; TCRdb's version includes in-frame clones alone and lacks a portion of them. Among tens of thousands of clones listed, roughly 86% were seen once. The sequenced sample was peripheral blood. Receptors were obtained from a man aged 40-50 years with COVID-19, enrolled during active disease. Each CDR3 is given with its conserved first and last residue. The order of the fields is clone size, V gene, J gene, D gene, CDR3 DNA, CDR3 protein. A D gene is named only where the DNA matches it firmly. Not all rows give a size; the values are once, few, many and, for expanded clones, a class.

size: NA; V: TRBV5-6; J: TRBJ2-1; D: NA; DNA: TGTGCCAGCAGCTTTGGGGGGTCCAATGAGCAGTTCTTC; CDR3: CASSFGGSNEQFF
size: NA; V: TRBV21-1; J: TRBJ1-5; D: NA; DNA: TGTGCCAGCAGCAAAGGCGGTAATGGACTGACCTATCAGCCCCAGCATTTT; CDR3: CASSKGGNGLTYQPQHF
size: NA; V: TRBV4-2; J: TRBJ2-1; D: NA; DNA: TGTGCCAGCAGCCAAGAAAACAATCCCTACAATGAGCAGTTCTTC; CDR3: CASSQENNPYNEQFF
size: few; V: TRBV3-1/TRBV3-2; J: TRBJ1-1; D: TRBD1; DNA: TGTGCCAGCAGCCAACCGGACAGGGGAAGTGAAGCTTTCTTT; CDR3: CASSQPDRGSEAFF
size: NA; V: TRBV5-4; J: TRBJ2-3; D: TRBD1; DNA: TGTGCCAGCAGCTATGGACAGGGCACAGATACGCAGTATTTT; CDR3: CASSYGQGTDTQYF
size: NA; V: TRBV19; J: TRBJ2-7; D: TRBD1; DNA: TGTGCCAGTAGTCAACAGGGGGCGGACGAGCAGTACTTC; CDR3: CASSQQGADEQYF
size: NA; V: TRBV5-1; J: TRBJ2-7; D: NA; DNA: TGCGCCAGCAGCTTGACGAGCTCCTACGAGCAGTACTTC; CDR3: CASSLTSSYEQYF
size: NA; V: TRBV30; J: TRBJ2-5; D: NA; DNA: TGTGCCTGGAGTATACAGGGTCTGGAGACCCAGTACTTC; CDR3: CAWSIQGLETQYF
size: NA; V: TRBV3-1/TRBV3-2; J: TRBJ2-4; D: NA; DNA: TGTGCCAGCAGCCAATTGGCCAGGAAAAACATTCAGTACTTC; CDR3: CASSQLARKNIQYF
size: NA; V: TRBV20-1; J: TRBJ2-2; D: NA; DNA: TGCAGTGCTAGTCCCCCAGGGCCCGGGGAGCTGTTTTTT; CDR3: CSASPPGPGELFF
size: NA; V: TRBV27; J: TRBJ2-7; D: NA; DNA: TGTGCCAGCAGTTTCGGGGGGCAGGGGCGCGGGCAGTACTTC; CDR3: CASSFGGQGRGQYF
size: NA; V: TRBV30; J: TRBJ2-6; D: TRBD2; DNA: TGTGCCTGGAGAACTAGCGGGGGGGTTTCTGGGGCCAACGTCCTGACTTTC; CDR3: CAWRTSGGVSGANVLTF
size: few; V: TRBV29-1; J: TRBJ1-6; D: TRBD1; DNA: TGCAGCGCTAGGGACAGGGAGAATTCACCCCTCCACTTT; CDR3: CSARDRENSPLHF
size: NA; V: TRBV7-8; J: TRBJ1-5; D: TRBD1; DNA: TGTGCCAGCAGCATCGGGACAGGGGGCGGGCAGCCCCAGCATTTT; CDR3: CASSIGTGGGQPQHF
size: NA; V: TRBV2; J: TRBJ1-4; D: TRBD1; DNA: TGTGCCAGCAGAGGGACAGGGGGCGAAAATTTTAATGAAAAACTGTTTTTT; CDR3: CASRGTGGENFNEKLFF
size: NA; V: TRBV7-2; J: TRBJ1-2; D: NA; DNA: TGTGCCAGCAGCTTAGGCGCAGGGCCTAGCTATGGCTACACCTTC; CDR3: CASSLGAGPSYGYTF
size: NA; V: TRBV3-1/TRBV3-2; J: TRBJ2-5; D: TRBD2; DNA: TGTGCCAGCAGCCCCAAAAGCGGGGGGCTATGGGAGACCCAGTACTTC; CDR3: CASSPKSGGLWETQYF